Reported below is one TCR beta chain. The target of this receptor is not known. Nothing much larger sits one base from this clone, and base qualities are not available. The data belong to a study of blood T cells in healthy people across ages (dated by TCRdb to between 2015 and 2017). Some background on the complete study: In model experiments, template switching captured roughly one uniquely barcoded TCR beta cDNA molecule for every two T cells. Using deep sequencing normalized with unique cDNA molecular identifiers, the study measured how TCR beta repertoire diversity changes with age. The donors were divided into four age groups: young (average roughly 15 years), middle-aged (around 37), aged (about 61) and long-lived (about 79). The study analyzed two additional independent replicas of 1 million unique cDNA reads from the same blood draw for two donors, one aged 18 to 29 and one aged 80 or older.

Donors were 30 to 45 systemically healthy Caucasian individuals from Russia aged roughly 6 to 100 years. Each donor gave 9 to 10 milliliters of peripheral blood, collected into EDTA-treated Vacutainer tubes. Ficoll-Paque density-gradient centrifugation was used to isolate PBMCs, with at least 7 million obtained per sample. Total RNA, at least 6 micrograms per sample, was extracted from PBMCs with Trizol reagent. The percentages of naive CD45RAhigh/CD27high T cells were determined by flow cytometry on a PBMC aliquot from every donor. Library preparation was by 5' RACE. These reads were obtained on an Illumina HiSeq 2500. The second PCR ran for roughly 7 to 12 cycles and used a J-beta primer mix along with a sample-barcoded 5' primer. A unique molecular identifier was introduced onto each TCR beta cDNA molecule by a template-switch 5' adaptor carrying 12 random nucleotides. Each sample yielded at least 2.5 million CDR3-containing paired-end reads. First-strand cDNA was synthesized from all RNA with the Mint cDNA synthesis kit, primed by a TRBC-specific oligonucleotide. All cDNA was treated with uracil-DNA glycosylase and then went through a first 18-cycle PCR with the universal primers M1SS and BC2_uni_R. The authors' pipeline ran thus. For normalization, 1 million high-quality reads, each with a distinct molecular identifier, were randomly selected from each sample. Instead of being binned into consensus sequences, reads with shared molecular identifiers were discarded. MiTCR, run with a Q25 quality threshold and the strictest error-elimination algorithm, handled CDR3 identification, clonotype clustering and error correction. A nonparametric unseen species model with Euler transformation was used to estimate lower-bound total TCR beta diversity. TCRdb cleaned the public reads at Q25 with fastp, built clones with MiXCR and kept in-frame beta chains. Rows with one shared CDR3 protein collapse into an entry with the most common genes and DNA. The V and J calls shown here were made by TCRdb, not taken from the authors' results. This sample is represented by around 700,000 distinct CDR3 sequences; around a quarter of them were singletons. Of the sample, 9% to 9.5% falls within the top ten clones.

General findings and caveats noted by the study authors: A strong correlation was found between observed TCR beta diversity and the percentage of naive T cells measured by flow cytometry. Compared with the aged group, the long-lived group had more naive CD4+ T cells, fewer expanded clones and increased TCR diversity, suggesting age selection. Estimates of total diversity based on one million sequenced T cells were considered lower bounds and underestimates. As age increased, observed TCR beta diversity per million T cells dropped in a roughly linear way, and a significant reduction was already evident by age 40. Bulk unsorted PBMC profiling prevented conclusive comparison of naive and antigen-experienced compartments. Because donor CMV infection status was unknown, age-related changes in expanded clonotypes were potentially confounded.

Based on the germline V gene, the CDR1 and CDR2 sequences are SGDLS and YYNGEE. V is reduced by 4 bases and J by 5 bases, leaving a spacing of 18 bases between them. From the cysteine through the phenylalanine, the CDR3 covers 15 amino acids. The entry retains the CDR3 DNA only, 45 bases that are in frame from base 1. This sample was shared with a second study, whose subject was T cells of mothers and their children. The second study's paper adds: The donors were nine systemically healthy Caucasian individuals, made up of three mothers and their six children. cDNA synthesis consumed the entire amount of extracted RNA, loaded at approximately 1.5 ug RNA in each 15 ul reaction. In the second PCR, the M1S primer introduced both the sample barcodes and 2-4 random nucleotides. More than 8.5 million TCR beta CDR3 reads were obtained from each mother, and about 3 million reads were obtained from each child. TCR recombination output is similarly shaped by thymic selection in related and unrelated pairs, with a minor effect exerted by inherited differences. Normalized repertoire overlap was always found to be slightly, but never significantly, higher in related mother-child pairs than in unrelated mother-child pairs. No persistent microchimeric T cell clones were found, with a detection sensitivity of roughly 99 clones per million clonotypes. The study used deep NGS to compare TCR beta repertoires of mothers and children, seeking features distinguishing related mother-child pairs from unrelated individuals. The mean age was about 37 +/- 4 years for the mothers and 11 +/- 4 years for the children. After adapter ligation was performed with NEBNext reagents, the libraries were sequenced on an Illumina HiSeq 2000 with 100+100 nt paired-end reads. To prevent cross-contamination, the mother and child libraries were prepared one month apart and sequenced in separate runs. Between roughly 500,000 and 2,100,000 distinct TCR beta clonotypes were identified per donor. Naive TCR beta clonotypes were estimated from low-frequency clonotypes matched to each donor's FACS-determined naive share, without sorting.

The chain employs TRBV9 and TRBJ2-5; possibly the D gene is TRBD2, per 6 matching bases. The clonotype comes from a boy aged 5-17 years in good health. Sequencing was carried out using blood. The bases read TGTGCCAGCAGCAAACACACTAGCTCCGGTGAGACCCAGTACTTC. This codes for CASSKHTSSGETQYF.